Following are 6 T cell receptor beta chains from one sample sequenced in a study of CD8 T cell repertoires and HIV-1 epitope variants. Here immunoSEQ multiplex PCR was the method, and the copy in TCRdb shows in-frame clones only, minus some. This table has 5,000 to 6,000 clones, roughly 67% appearing once. These receptors have no identified antigens. What was sequenced was cultured CD8+ T cells derived from PBMCs. The receptor source for this set is a male donor with HIV.

This clone was counted only a few times. V usage is TRBV5-4 and J usage is TRBJ2-1, with TRBD2 as a possible D gene (6 bases). Between the trimmed V and J ends, which lost 0 bases and 5 bases, there was a span of 12 bases. The germline gives CDR1 SGHNT, CDR2 YYREEE (reference sequence). This CDR3 region has 15 residues. In nucleotides, the CDR3 is TGTGCCAGCAGCTTGGATCCGGGAGAGGACAATGAGCAGTTCTTC. This encodes CASSLDPGEDNEQFF.

The CDR3 loop reads CAWGTDRGEQFF. DNA for the CDR3: TGTGCCTGGGGGACCGACCGGGGGGAGCAGTTCTTC. The rearrangement joins TRBV30 to TRBJ2-1, with a weak D call TRBD2 (6 bases). V was shortened by 5 bases and J by 10 bases, with 15 bases between the two germline ends. The germline V gene encodes CDR1 GTSNPN and CDR2 SVGIG (reference sequence). The CDR3 totals 12 residues.

The V and J genes are TRBV14 and TRBJ2-1; tentatively, D is TRBD1 (6 bases). This CDR3 has 18 amino acids. Germline CDR1 is SGHDN and CDR2 is FVKESK. V lost 0 bases to trimming and J lost 2 bases, with 17 bases between them. The CDR3, as DNA: TGTGCCAGCAGCCAAGATCTCTGGGACAACCCCACCTACAATGAGCAGTTCTTC. As protein: CASSQDLWDNPTYNEQFF.

V is TRBV6-1 and J is TRBJ1-1, with unresolved D. This CDR3 has 11 residues. In germline, CDR1 is MNHNS, CDR2 SASEGT. The V gene lost 0 bases and the J gene lost 6 bases, with 2 bases spanning the gap. CDR3 loop: CASSEAAEAFF. The CDR3 region has the DNA TGTGCCAGCAGTGAAGCGGCTGAAGCTTTCTTT.

This clone was recorded once. This rearrangement joins TRBV19 to TRBJ1-2; 8 bases agree with TRBD1. CDR1 is LNHDA and CDR2 is SQIVND in the germline V gene (reference sequence). Germline trimming cut 7 bases from V and 1 base from J; bases unmatched to any gene: 5. This CDR3 comprises 14 residues. The CDR3 DNA reads as TGTGCCAGTACCGACGACAGGGGTAACTATGGCTACACCTTC. It encodes CASTDDRGNYGYTF.

The chain employs TRBV7-9 and TRBJ2-7, with D possibly TRBD2 on 5 matching bases. Germline CDR1 SEHNR, CDR2 FQNEAQ (reference sequence). The CDR3 has 15 residues. V dropped 2 bases and J dropped 2 bases, with 13 bases sitting between them. The CDR3 coding sequence is TGTGCCAGCAGCTTACCAGCTAGCCGGACCTACGAGCAGTACTTC. It is translated as CASSLPASRTYEQYF.